The following is a T cell receptor (beta chain) sequence with its context. Its antigen is not known. These data are taken from a study of a mutant IDH1 vaccine in newly diagnosed glioma. About the research overall: Treated patients showed a male proportion of about 60%, a female proportion of about 40%, and a mean age of roughly 40 years. Patients arrived already treated with radiotherapy, temozolomide, or both, most having had both.

The assay was immunoSEQ multiplex PCR, and TCRdb's table has in-frame clones only and misses some. This table has approximately 80,000 clones, around nine tenths appearing once. In germline, CDR1 is KGHSH, CDR2 LQKENI. The CDR3 runs to 13 residues. V gave up 4 bases and J gave up 0 bases, with 4 bases separating them. Time point noted: week 5, during vaccination. A single vaccine dose contained 300 ug of mutant IDH1 20-mer peptide, and topical imiquimod was used with it. New WHO grade 3 or 4 astrocytomas that were IDH1-mutant and ATRX-lost occurred in the donors. The sequenced sample was PBMCs, obtained from a glioma patient whose treatment included an IDH1 peptide vaccine. The clonotype comes from a woman between 45 and 60 years old with glioma. The chain carries TRBV18 and TRBJ1-3; D is uncertain. The CDR3 sequence is CASSLNSGNTIYF. The DNA for the CDR3 is TGTGCCAGCTCACTGAACTCTGGAAACACCATATATTTT.